The sample holds a few counts of the clone carrying this T cell receptor beta chain. Its antigen is as yet unknown. The sample originates from a study of T-cell reconstitution after alpha-beta-depleted transplantation in children. General study points: In patients about two months after transplant, alpha-beta T cells reportedly arose from several hundred expanded graft clones.

Trimming pared 8 bases from V and 5 bases from J, leaving 15 bases between. The germline V gene encodes CDR1 GTSNPN and CDR2 SVGIG (reference sequence). This CDR3 is built from 12 residues. Unique molecular identifiers were incorporated during preparation of the TCRbeta library. TCRdb itself ran the PCR reads through MiXCR, one entry per CDR3 protein. The sample contains some 80,000 distinct CDR3 sequences, 15% to 20% of which appear only once. The chain couples TRBV30 to TRBJ2-5; weak D call: TRBD1 (5 bases). Sample: PBMCs, mostly from graft donor cells, taken 360 days after TCRalphabeta/CD19-depleted stem cell transplant. The clonotype was recovered from a male patient aged 2 to 9 who had a stem cell transplant for acute lymphoblastic leukemia, so the T cells may come from the graft donor. The CDR3 DNA is TGTGCCCTGGGGCAGGGAAAGGAGACCCAGTACTTC. This translates into CALGQGKETQYF.